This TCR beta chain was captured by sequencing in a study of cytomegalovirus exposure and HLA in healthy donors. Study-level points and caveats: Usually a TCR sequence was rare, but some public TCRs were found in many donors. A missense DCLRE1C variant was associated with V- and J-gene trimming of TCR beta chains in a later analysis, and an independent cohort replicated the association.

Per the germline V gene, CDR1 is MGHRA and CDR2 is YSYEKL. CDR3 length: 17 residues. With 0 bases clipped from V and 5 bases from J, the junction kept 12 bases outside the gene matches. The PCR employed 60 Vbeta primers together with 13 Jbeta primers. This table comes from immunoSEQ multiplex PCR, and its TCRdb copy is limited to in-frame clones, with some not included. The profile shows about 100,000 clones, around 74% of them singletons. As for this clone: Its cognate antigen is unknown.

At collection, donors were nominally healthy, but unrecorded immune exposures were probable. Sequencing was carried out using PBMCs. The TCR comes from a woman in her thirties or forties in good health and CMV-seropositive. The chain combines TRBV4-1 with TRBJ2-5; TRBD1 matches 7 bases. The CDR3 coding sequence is TGCGCCAGCAGCCAAGATGATCGGCAGGGGGTGGCGGAGACCCAGTACTTC. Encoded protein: CASSQDDRQGVAETQYF.